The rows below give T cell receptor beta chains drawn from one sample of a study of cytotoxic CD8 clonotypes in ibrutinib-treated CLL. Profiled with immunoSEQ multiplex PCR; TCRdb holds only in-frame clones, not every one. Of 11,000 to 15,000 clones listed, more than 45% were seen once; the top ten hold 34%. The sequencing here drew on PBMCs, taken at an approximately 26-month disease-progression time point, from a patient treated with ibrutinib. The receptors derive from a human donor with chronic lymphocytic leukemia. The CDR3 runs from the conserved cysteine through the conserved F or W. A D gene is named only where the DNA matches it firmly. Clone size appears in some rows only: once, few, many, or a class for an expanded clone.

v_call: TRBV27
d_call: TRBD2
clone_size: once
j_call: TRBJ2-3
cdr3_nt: TGTGCCAGCAGTTTCAGCGGGGGATTTCCGACAGATACGCAGTATTTT
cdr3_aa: CASSFSGGFPTDTQYF

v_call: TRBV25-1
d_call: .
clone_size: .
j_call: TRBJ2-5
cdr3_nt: TGTGCCAGCAGTGAATCGAAGACCCAGTACTTC
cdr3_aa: CASSESKTQYF

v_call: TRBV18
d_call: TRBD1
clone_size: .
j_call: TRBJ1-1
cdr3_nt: TGTGCCAGCTCACCGCGACAGGGTATGATGAACACTGAAGCTTTCTTT
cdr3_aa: CASSPRQGMMNTEAFF

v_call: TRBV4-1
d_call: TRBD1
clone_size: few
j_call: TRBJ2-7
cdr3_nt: TGCGCCAGCAGCCCTGGGAGACAGGGGTCCTACGAGCAGTACTTC
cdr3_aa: CASSPGRQGSYEQYF

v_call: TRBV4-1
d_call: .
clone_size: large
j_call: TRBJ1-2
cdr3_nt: TGCGCCAGCAGCCAAGACCCGGGACCCCTATGGAGCTACACCTTC
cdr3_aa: CASSQDPGPLWSYTF

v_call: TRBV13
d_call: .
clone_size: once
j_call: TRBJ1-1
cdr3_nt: TGTGCCAGCAGCGGAGACGGGACGGGAGCAATGGAAGCTTTCTTT
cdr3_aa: CASSGDGTGAMEAFF

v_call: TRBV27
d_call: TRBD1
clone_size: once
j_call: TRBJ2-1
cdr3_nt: TGTGCCAGCAGTTTCGGACAGGGGGCTCTGGGATGGCAGTTCTTC
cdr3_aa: CASSFGQGALGWQFF

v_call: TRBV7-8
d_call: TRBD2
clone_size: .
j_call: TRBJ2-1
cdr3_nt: TGTGCCAGCAGAGAAACTAGCGGGGGCTACAATGAGCAGTTCTTC
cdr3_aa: CASRETSGGYNEQFF

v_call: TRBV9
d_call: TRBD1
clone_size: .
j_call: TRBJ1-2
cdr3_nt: TGTGCCAGCAGCGTAGGACTCGGACAGGGCTTTGGGGGCTACACCTTC
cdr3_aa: CASSVGLGQGFGGYTF

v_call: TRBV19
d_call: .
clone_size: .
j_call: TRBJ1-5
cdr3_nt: TGTGCCACTAACACGTATAGCAATCAGCCCCAGCATTTT
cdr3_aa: CATNTYSNQPQHF

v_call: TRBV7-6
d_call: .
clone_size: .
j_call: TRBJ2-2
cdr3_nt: TGTGCCAGCAGCACGAGTAGGGACACCAACACCGGGGAGCTGTTTTTT
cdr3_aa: CASSTSRDTNTGELFF

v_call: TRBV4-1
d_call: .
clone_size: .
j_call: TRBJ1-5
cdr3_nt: TGCGCCAGCAGCCAAGATCCAGTGGGCGATCAGCCCCAGCATTTT
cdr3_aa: CASSQDPVGDQPQHF

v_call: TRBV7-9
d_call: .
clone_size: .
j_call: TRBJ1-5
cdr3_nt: TGTGCCAGCAGCCTGGACGGGGCTAGCAATCAGCCCCAGCATTTT
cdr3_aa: CASSLDGASNQPQHF

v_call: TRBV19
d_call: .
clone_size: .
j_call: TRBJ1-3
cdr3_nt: TGTGCCAGCTGCGAACAGGGATACTCTGGAAACACCATATATTTT
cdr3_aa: CASCEQGYSGNTIYF

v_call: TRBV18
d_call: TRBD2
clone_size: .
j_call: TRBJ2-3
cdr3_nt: TGTGCCAGCTCCCCTAGCGGGGGCCGCACAGATACGCAGTATTTT
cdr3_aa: CASSPSGGRTDTQYF

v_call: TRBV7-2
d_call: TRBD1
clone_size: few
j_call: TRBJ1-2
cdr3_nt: TGTGCCAGCAGCCTGCCGGGACAGCATTTTTATGGCTACACCTTC
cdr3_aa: CASSLPGQHFYGYTF

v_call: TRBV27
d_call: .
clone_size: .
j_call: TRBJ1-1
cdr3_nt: TGTGCCAGCTACGCGGGCACTGAAGCTTTCTTT
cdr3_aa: CASYAGTEAFF

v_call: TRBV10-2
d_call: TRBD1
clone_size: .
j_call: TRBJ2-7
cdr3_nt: TGCGCCAGCAGTGACCTGACAGGGGGCGCGAGATACGAGCAGTACTTC
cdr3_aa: CASSDLTGGARYEQYF

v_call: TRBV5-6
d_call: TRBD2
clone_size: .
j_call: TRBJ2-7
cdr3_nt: TGTGCCAGCAGCTTGAGGGAGGGACGCTCCTACGAGCAGTACTTC
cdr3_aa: CASSLREGRSYEQYF

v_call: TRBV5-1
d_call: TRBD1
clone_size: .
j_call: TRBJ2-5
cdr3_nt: TGCGCCAGCAGCTTAGGTACAGGGGGGCAAGAGACCCAGTACTTC
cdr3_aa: CASSLGTGGQETQYF

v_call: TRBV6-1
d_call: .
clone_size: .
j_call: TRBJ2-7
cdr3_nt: TGTGCCAGCAGTGAAGAGGTGGGCGAGCAGTACTTC
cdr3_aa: CASSEEVGEQYF

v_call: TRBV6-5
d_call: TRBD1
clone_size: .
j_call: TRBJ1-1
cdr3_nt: TGTGCCAGCAACTTCGGGGGCAGGGGGGTCGCTGAAGCTTTCTTT
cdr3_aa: CASNFGGRGVAEAFF

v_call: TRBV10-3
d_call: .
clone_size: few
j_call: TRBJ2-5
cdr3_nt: TGTGCCAGTACGACAGGTCAAGAGACCCAGTACTTC
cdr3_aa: CASTTGQETQYF

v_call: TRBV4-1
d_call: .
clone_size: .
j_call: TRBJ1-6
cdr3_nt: TGCGCCAGCAGCCAGCGTGGGGGGGCTCAGAATTCACCCCTCCACTTT
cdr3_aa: CASSQRGGAQNSPLHF

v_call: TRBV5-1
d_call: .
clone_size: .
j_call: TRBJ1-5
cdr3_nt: TGCGCCAGCAGCTTGGAGGGGAGCAATCAGCCCCAGCATTTT
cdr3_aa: CASSLEGSNQPQHF

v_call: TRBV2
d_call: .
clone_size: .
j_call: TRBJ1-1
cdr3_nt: TGTGCCAGCAGTGAAGCCCGGGCTGAAGCTTTCTTT
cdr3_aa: CASSEARAEAFF

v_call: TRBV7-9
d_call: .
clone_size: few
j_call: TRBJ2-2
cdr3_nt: TGTGCCAGCAGCTTAATCTTGGGGGACATCGGGGAGCTGTTTTTT
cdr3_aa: CASSLILGDIGELFF

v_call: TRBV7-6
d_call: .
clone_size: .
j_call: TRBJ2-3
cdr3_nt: TGTGCCAGCAGCACGGGACTGCTCACAGATACGCAGTATTTT
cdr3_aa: CASSTGLLTDTQYF

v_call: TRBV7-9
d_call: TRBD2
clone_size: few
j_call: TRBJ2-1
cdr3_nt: TGTGCCAGCAGCCCCCGTAGCGGGGGCGACTACAATGAGCAGTTCTTC
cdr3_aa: CASSPRSGGDYNEQFF

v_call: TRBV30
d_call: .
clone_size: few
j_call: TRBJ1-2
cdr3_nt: TGTGCCTGGACCCCCGGCTCCTTGGGCTACACCTTC
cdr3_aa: CAWTPGSLGYTF

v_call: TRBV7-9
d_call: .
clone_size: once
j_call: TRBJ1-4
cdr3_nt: TGTGCCAGCAGCTCTAGGGAGGCTGGGTATACTAATGAAAAACTGTTTTTT
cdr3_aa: CASSSREAGYTNEKLFF

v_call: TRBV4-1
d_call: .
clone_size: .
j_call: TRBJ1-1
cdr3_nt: TGCGCCAGCAGCCAAGAGCGAGGGGTAAACACTGAAGCTTTCTTT
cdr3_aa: CASSQERGVNTEAFF

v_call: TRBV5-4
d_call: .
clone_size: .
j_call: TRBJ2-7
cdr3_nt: TGTGCCAGCAGCTTGGAACCGGGACAACTCTACGAGCAGTACTTC
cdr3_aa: CASSLEPGQLYEQYF

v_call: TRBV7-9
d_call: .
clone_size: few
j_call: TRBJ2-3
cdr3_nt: TGTGCCAGCAGCTTAGCGGGGGGCGGTGTGTATTTT
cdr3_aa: CASSLAGGGVYF

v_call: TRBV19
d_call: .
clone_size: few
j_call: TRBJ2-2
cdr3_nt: TGTGCCAGTTATTATTACACCGGGGAGCTGTTTTTT
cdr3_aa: CASYYYTGELFF

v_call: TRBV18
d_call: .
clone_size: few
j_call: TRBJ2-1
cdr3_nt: TGTGCCAGCTCCCGGGAGGACAGAAGTTCAAATAATGAGCAGTTCTTC
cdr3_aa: CASSREDRSSNNEQFF

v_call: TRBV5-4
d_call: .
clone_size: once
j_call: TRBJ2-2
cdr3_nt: TGTGCCAGCAGCTTGGGGATGACGAACACCGGGGAGCTGTTTTTT
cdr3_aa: CASSLGMTNTGELFF

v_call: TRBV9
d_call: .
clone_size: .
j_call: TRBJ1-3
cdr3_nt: TGTGCCAGCATGAGTGGAACGCAGAGCTCTGGAAACACCATATATTTT
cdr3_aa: CASMSGTQSSGNTIYF

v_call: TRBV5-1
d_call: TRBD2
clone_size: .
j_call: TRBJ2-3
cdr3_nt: TGCGCCAGCAGCTTGGCGAGCGGGGGGAGCACAGATACGCAGTATTTT
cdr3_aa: CASSLASGGSTDTQYF

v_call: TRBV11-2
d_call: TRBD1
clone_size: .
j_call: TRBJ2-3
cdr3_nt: TGTGCCAGCAGCTTCGACAGGGGGCGCGAGTATTTT
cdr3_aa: CASSFDRGREYF

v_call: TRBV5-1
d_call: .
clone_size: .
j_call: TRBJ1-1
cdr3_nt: TGCGCCAGCAGCCCGGGGGGTTTGACTGAAGCTTTCTTT
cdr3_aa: CASSPGGLTEAFF

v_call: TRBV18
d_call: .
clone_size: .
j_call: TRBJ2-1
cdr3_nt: TGTGCCAGCTCAGCGACTAGGAGCTCCTACAATGAGCAGTTCTTC
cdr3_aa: CASSATRSSYNEQFF

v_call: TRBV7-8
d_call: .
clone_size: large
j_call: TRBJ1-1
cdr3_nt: TGTGCCAGCAGCTTAGATGGGCGGGGGACTGAAGCTTTCTTT
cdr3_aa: CASSLDGRGTEAFF

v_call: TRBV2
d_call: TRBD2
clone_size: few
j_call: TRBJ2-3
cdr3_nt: TGTGCCAGCAGTCCTCCTTCTGGGGGGGGAAGCACAGATACGCAGTATTTT
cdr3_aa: CASSPPSGGGSTDTQYF

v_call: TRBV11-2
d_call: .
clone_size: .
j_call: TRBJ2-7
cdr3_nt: TGTGCCAGCAGCGACTGGAGTAGTCCTCGAGAAGAGCAGTACTTC
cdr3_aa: CASSDWSSPREEQYF

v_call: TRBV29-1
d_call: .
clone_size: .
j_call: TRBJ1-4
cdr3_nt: TGCAGCGTGCAAAGGGGTGGCGGGAATGAAAAACTGTTTTTT
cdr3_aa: CSVQRGGGNEKLFF